Listed below are T cell receptor beta chains from one sample, sequenced in a study of CD8+CD57+ T cells in acquired aplastic anemia. Using its own MiXCR run on the reads, TCRdb lists one record per CDR3 protein. Of about 470,000 distinct CDR3 sequences listed, around a third are singletons. The sequencing sample was made of sorted CD4+, CD8+, or CD8+CD57+ T cells (not recorded which) from PBMCs. All receptors come from a human donor with aplastic anemia. Each CDR3 is given with its conserved first and last residue. The order of the fields is CDR3 protein, CDR3 DNA, D gene, V gene, J gene, clone size. The D gene is left open where the match is weak. Clone size is given for some rows only: seen once, a few or many times, or a class if the clone is expanded.

CDR3 protein: CASSLRAGGSNQPQHF
CDR3 DNA: TGTGCCAGCAGCTTGCGGGCAGGGGGTAGCAATCAGCCCCAGCATTTT
D gene: TRBD1
V gene: TRBV5-6
J gene: TRBJ1-5
clone size: -

CDR3 protein: CASSLGQGISYGYTF
CDR3 DNA: TGTGCCAGCAGCTTAGGACAGGGGATCAGCTATGGCTACACCTTC
D gene: TRBD1
V gene: TRBV7-9
J gene: TRBJ1-2
clone size: many

CDR3 protein: CAWSNGTGSNQPQHF
CDR3 DNA: TGTGCCTGGAGTAACGGGACAGGGAGCAATCAGCCCCAGCATTTT
D gene: TRBD1
V gene: TRBV30
J gene: TRBJ1-5
clone size: -

CDR3 protein: CASRYGINTEAFF
CDR3 DNA: TGTGCCAGCCGCTACGGAATTAACACTGAAGCTTTCTTT
D gene: -
V gene: TRBV7-9
J gene: TRBJ1-1
clone size: -

CDR3 protein: CASRPDTSNEKLFF
CDR3 DNA: TGTGCCAGCAGACCCGACACGTCTAATGAAAAACTGTTTTTT
D gene: -
V gene: TRBV7-2
J gene: TRBJ1-4
clone size: many

CDR3 protein: CSPEGTSTDTQYF
CDR3 DNA: TGCAGTCCCGAAGGTACTAGCACAGATACGCAGTATTTT
D gene: -
V gene: TRBV20-1
J gene: TRBJ2-3
clone size: -

CDR3 protein: CVSHRSPQNIQYF
CDR3 DNA: TGTGTCAGCCACAGATCCCCTCAAAACATTCAGTACTTC
D gene: -
V gene: TRBV2
J gene: TRBJ2-4
clone size: -

CDR3 protein: CASSPGTGGSSNEQFF
CDR3 DNA: TGTGCCAGCAGCCCTGGGACAGGGGGCAGTAGCAATGAGCAGTTCTTC
D gene: TRBD1
V gene: TRBV7-9
J gene: TRBJ2-1
clone size: many

CDR3 protein: CASSLGQGMSEQYF
CDR3 DNA: TGTGCTAGCAGCTTAGGACAGGGAATGAGCGAGCAGTACTTC
D gene: TRBD1
V gene: TRBV7-7
J gene: TRBJ2-7
clone size: many

CDR3 protein: CASTVGETQYF
CDR3 DNA: TGTGCCAGCACTGTGGGCGAGACCCAGTACTTC
D gene: -
V gene: TRBV2
J gene: TRBJ2-5
clone size: many

CDR3 protein: CASSDPGQSYEQYF
CDR3 DNA: TGTGCCAGTAGCGACCCGGGACAGAGCTACGAGCAGTACTTC
D gene: TRBD1
V gene: TRBV19
J gene: TRBJ2-7
clone size: -

CDR3 protein: CSARGGYRYTF
CDR3 DNA: TGCAGTGCTAGGGGGGGGTACCGCTACACCTTC
D gene: -
V gene: TRBV20-1
J gene: TRBJ1-2
clone size: -

CDR3 protein: CSAGQGANQPQHF
CDR3 DNA: TGCAGCGCAGGACAGGGGGCGAATCAGCCCCAGCATTTT
D gene: TRBD1
V gene: TRBV29-1
J gene: TRBJ1-5
clone size: many

CDR3 protein: CASSEPRPDRGRGDTQYF
CDR3 DNA: TGCGCCAGCAGTGAGCCGCGACCCGACAGGGGGCGCGGAGATACGCAGTATTTT
D gene: TRBD1
V gene: TRBV10-2
J gene: TRBJ2-3
clone size: few

CDR3 protein: CASREVGAHGYTF
CDR3 DNA: TGTGCCAGCAGAGAGGTGGGGGCCCATGGCTACACCTTC
D gene: -
V gene: TRBV9
J gene: TRBJ1-2
clone size: many

CDR3 protein: CASSSLGGADTEAFF
CDR3 DNA: TGTGCCAGCAGCTCCCTCGGAGGGGCCGACACTGAAGCTTTCTTT
D gene: -
V gene: TRBV7-6
J gene: TRBJ1-1
clone size: -

CDR3 protein: CASSSEPTNTGELFF
CDR3 DNA: TGCGCCAGCAGCTCAGAGCCGACGAACACCGGGGAGCTGTTTTTT
D gene: -
V gene: TRBV5-1
J gene: TRBJ2-2
clone size: -

CDR3 protein: CASDPSRDRSSYNEQFF
CDR3 DNA: TGTGCCAGCGACCCTTCCAGGGATAGGAGCTCCTACAATGAGCAGTTCTTC
D gene: -
V gene: TRBV7-2
J gene: TRBJ2-1
clone size: -

CDR3 protein: CASSLGDSGGILPQHF
CDR3 DNA: TGTGCCAGCAGTTTAGGGGACAGTGGGGGTATTTTGCCCCAGCATTTT
D gene: TRBD1
V gene: TRBV12-3/TRBV12-4
J gene: TRBJ1-5
clone size: few

CDR3 protein: CASSPDRNYGYTF
CDR3 DNA: TGTGCCAGTAGTCCGGACAGAAACTATGGCTACACCTTC
D gene: -
V gene: TRBV19
J gene: TRBJ1-2
clone size: many

CDR3 protein: CASKRTGAGNTIYF
CDR3 DNA: TGTGCCAGCAAAAGGACAGGGGCTGGAAACACCATATATTTT
D gene: TRBD1
V gene: TRBV12-3/TRBV12-4
J gene: TRBJ1-3
clone size: few

CDR3 protein: CASSEALLGSPLHF
CDR3 DNA: TGTGCCAGCAGCGAGGCCTTATTAGGTTCACCCCTCCACTTT
D gene: -
V gene: TRBV9
J gene: TRBJ1-6
clone size: many

CDR3 protein: CASRRITDTQYF
CDR3 DNA: TGTGCCAGCAGAAGGATCACAGATACGCAGTATTTT
D gene: -
V gene: TRBV10-3
J gene: TRBJ2-3
clone size: -

CDR3 protein: CATSRATYYSNQPQHF
CDR3 DNA: TGTGCCACCAGCAGAGCGACATATTATAGCAATCAGCCCCAGCATTTT
D gene: -
V gene: TRBV15
J gene: TRBJ1-5
clone size: many

CDR3 protein: CASSLLPRGSGNTIYF
CDR3 DNA: TGTGCCAGCAGCTTGCTCCCCCGGGGCTCTGGAAACACCATATATTTT
D gene: -
V gene: TRBV11-2
J gene: TRBJ1-3
clone size: many

CDR3 protein: CASSLDVDPNEQFF
CDR3 DNA: TGTGCCAGCAGCTTAGACGTGGACCCGAATGAGCAGTTCTTC
D gene: -
V gene: TRBV7-3
J gene: TRBJ2-1
clone size: many

CDR3 protein: CSARVNSGANVLTF
CDR3 DNA: TGCAGTGCTAGAGTCAACTCTGGGGCCAACGTCCTGACTTTC
D gene: -
V gene: TRBV20-1
J gene: TRBJ2-6
clone size: many

CDR3 protein: CASSSSGQGYYGYTF
CDR3 DNA: TGCGCCAGCAGCTCGTCGGGACAGGGGTACTATGGCTACACCTTC
D gene: TRBD1
V gene: TRBV5-1
J gene: TRBJ1-2
clone size: many